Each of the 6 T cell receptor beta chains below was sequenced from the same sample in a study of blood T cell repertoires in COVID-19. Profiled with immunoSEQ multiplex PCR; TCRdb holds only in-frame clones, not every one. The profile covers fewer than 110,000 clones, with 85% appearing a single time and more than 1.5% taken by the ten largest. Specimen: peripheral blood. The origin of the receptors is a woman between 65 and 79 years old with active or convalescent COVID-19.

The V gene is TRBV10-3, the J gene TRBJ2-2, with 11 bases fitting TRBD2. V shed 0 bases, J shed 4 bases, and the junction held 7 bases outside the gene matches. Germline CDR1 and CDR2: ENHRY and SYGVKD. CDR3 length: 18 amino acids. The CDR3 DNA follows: TGTGCCATCAGTGAGTCGAAGCTAGCGGGAGGTCTCACCGGGGAGCTGTTTTTT. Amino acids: CAISESKLAGGLTGELFF.

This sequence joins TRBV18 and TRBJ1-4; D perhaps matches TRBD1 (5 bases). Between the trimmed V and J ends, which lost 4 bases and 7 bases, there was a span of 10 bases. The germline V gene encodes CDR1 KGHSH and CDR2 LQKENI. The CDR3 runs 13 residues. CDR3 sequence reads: CASSQGLSEKLFF. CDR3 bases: TGTGCCAGCTCACAGGGGCTTAGTGAAAAACTGTTTTTT.

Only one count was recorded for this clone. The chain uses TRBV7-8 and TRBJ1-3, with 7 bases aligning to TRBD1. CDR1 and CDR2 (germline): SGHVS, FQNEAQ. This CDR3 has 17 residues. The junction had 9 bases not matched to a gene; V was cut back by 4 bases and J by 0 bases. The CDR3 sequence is CASSYRDRRFSGNTIYF. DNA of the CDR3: TGTGCCAGCAGCTACCGGGACAGAAGATTCTCTGGAAACACCATATATTTT.

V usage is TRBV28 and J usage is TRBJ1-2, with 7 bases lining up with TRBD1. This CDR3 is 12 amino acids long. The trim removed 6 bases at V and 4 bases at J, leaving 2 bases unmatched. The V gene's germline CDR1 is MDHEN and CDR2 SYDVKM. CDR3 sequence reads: CASSGTVYGYTF. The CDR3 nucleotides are TGTGCCAGCAGCGGGACAGTCTATGGCTACACCTTC.

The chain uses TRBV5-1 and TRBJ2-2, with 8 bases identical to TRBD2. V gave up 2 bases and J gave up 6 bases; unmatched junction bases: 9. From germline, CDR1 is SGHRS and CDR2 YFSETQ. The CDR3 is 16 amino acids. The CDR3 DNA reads TGCGCCAGCAGCTTCAATAGCGGGGTACTTCCCGGGGAGCTGTTTTTT. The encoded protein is CASSFNSGVLPGELFF.

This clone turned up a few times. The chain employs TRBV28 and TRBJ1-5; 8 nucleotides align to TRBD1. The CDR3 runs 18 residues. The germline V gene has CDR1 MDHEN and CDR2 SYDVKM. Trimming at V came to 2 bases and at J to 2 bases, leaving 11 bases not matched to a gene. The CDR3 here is CASSLAIRQGRGNQPQHF. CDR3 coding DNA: TGTGCCAGCAGTTTAGCCATTAGACAGGGGAGGGGCAATCAGCCCCAGCATTTT.